This T cell receptor (beta chain) was captured by sequencing in a study of CD8 T cells in ankylosing spondylitis. The CDR3 is made up of 13 amino acids. Germline V gene data show CDR1 as SGHTA and CDR2 as FQGNSA. TCRdb ran MiXCR on the 5' RACE reads and lists one entry per CDR3 protein. The sample lists under 300,000 distinct CDR3 sequences; around 9.2% were seen once. Study observations and caveats: Clones tied to disease were said to be significantly enriched in matched ankylosing spondylitis synovial fluid. Reactive arthritis synovial fluid and blood previously showed some of these motif variants.

As for this clonotype: Its antigen is unknown. This clone may be a read error of a much larger clone one base away.

The rearrangement joins TRBV7-2 to TRBJ1-3; a weak D match, TRBD1 (5 bases). The sequence was collected from a male donor with ankylosing spondylitis or in good health (not recorded which). Sequenced input: blood, either unsorted or a sorted T cell fraction (not recorded which). CDR3 coding DNA: TGTGGCACCGGACATAACTCTGGAAACACCATATATTTT. Its translation: CGTGHNSGNTIYF.